Below are 21 T cell receptor beta chains sequenced from a single sample in a study of cytomegalovirus exposure and HLA in healthy donors. Vbeta (60) and Jbeta (13) primers were used in the PCR. Libraries were prepared by immunoSEQ multiplex PCR; TCRdb keeps only in-frame clonotypes and omits some of them. The table records under 200,000 clones, around 81% of them present only once. The sequencing input was PBMCs. All receptors come from a young woman in good health and CMV-seropositive.

For this clone: At one end the junction does not follow the germline gene, possibly because of a read error. This sequence joins TRBV10-1 and TRBJ2-4; D may be TRBD1 (7 bases). This CDR3 region has 18 residues. In germline, CDR1 is WNHNN, CDR2 SYGVQD (reference sequence). CDR3 protein: CASSEWVGQGGPKNSQYF. The CDR3 DNA sequence: TGCGCCAGCAGTGAGTGGGTAGGGCAGGGGGGACCCAAAAACAGTCAGTACTTC.

This clone was detected once. The rearrangement joins TRBV27 to TRBJ2-3; no clear D. Germline CDR1 MNHEY, CDR2 SMNVEV (reference sequence). The CDR3 has 14 residues. V dropped 6 bases and J dropped 0 bases, with 10 bases sitting between them. The CDR3 nucleotides read TGTGCCAGCAGCATGGAGACTAGCACAGATACGCAGTATTTT. It translates to CASSMETSTDTQYF.

The chain couples TRBV5-1 to TRBJ1-4, with 8 bases fitting TRBD1. This CDR3 region has 18 residues. The junction had 14 bases not matched to a gene; V was cut back by 4 bases and J by 3 bases. Looked up from germline, CDR1 is SGHRS and CDR2 is YFSETQ. CDR3 region: CASSDGTGIQGSNEKLFF. In DNA form, the CDR3 reads TGCGCCAGCAGCGACGGGACAGGCATCCAGGGTTCTAATGAAAAACTGTTTTTT. Looking up the rest from reference TRBV5-1 and TRBJ1-4 gives the full variable domain: KAGVTQTPRYLIKTRGQQVTLSCSPISGHRSVSWYQQTPGQGLQFLFEYFSETQRNKGNFPGRFSGRQFSNSRSEMNVSTLELGDSALYLCASSDGTGIQGSNEKLFFGSGTQLSVL.

The CDR3 bases are TGTGCCAGCAGCTTTCAGGGGGGTTTCGATACGCAGTATTTT. Protein product: CASSFQGGFDTQYF. The chain recombines TRBV7-2 with TRBJ2-3; D is perhaps TRBD1 (7 bases). CDR1 SGHTA and CDR2 FQGNSA come from the germline V gene. The CDR3 runs 14 residues. The V gene lost 3 bases and the J gene lost 6 bases, with 13 bases spanning the gap. The whole variable domain, remainder taken from reference TRBV7-2 and TRBJ2-3, is GAGVSQSPSNKVTEKGKDVELRCDPISGHTALYWYRQSLGQGLEFLIYFQGNSAPDKSGLPSDRFSAERTGGSVSTLTIQRTQQEDSAVYLCASSFQGGFDTQYFGPGTRLTVL.

The chain couples TRBV6-6 to TRBJ1-1; 7 bases are shared with TRBD1. V was pared by 6 bases and J by 1 base, with 2 bases of the junction left unmatched. Germline assignment: CDR1 MNHNY and CDR2 SVGAGI (reference sequence). This CDR3 is 13 amino acids long. This CDR3 reads CASSGQANTEAFF. CDR3 bases: TGTGCCAGCAGCGGACAGGCGAACACTGAAGCTTTCTTT.

The chain employs TRBV30 and TRBJ2-3; TRBD2 aligns across 13 bases. Germline V gene sequence: CDR1 GTSNPN, CDR2 SVGIG (reference sequence). Trimming removed 5 bases from V and 1 base from J; junction bases left unmatched: 3. The length of the CDR3 is 15 residues. CDR3 amino acids: CAWGGLAGGTDTQYF. The CDR3 DNA reads as TGTGCCTGGGGTGGACTAGCGGGGGGCACAGATACGCAGTATTTT.

The chain joins TRBV2 to TRBJ1-2; 7 bases fit TRBD1. The CDR3 spans 15 residues. Trimming at V came to 7 bases and at J to 8 bases, leaving 16 bases not matched to a gene. Germline CDR1 and CDR2: SNHLY and FYNNEI. DNA of the CDR3: TGTGCCAGCACGGGGGACAGAGGGGCGGTCGAAGGCTACACCTTC. Translation: CASTGDRGAVEGYTF.

The chain combines TRBV4-2 with TRBJ1-2, with 10 bases lining up with TRBD1. Germline V gene lookup returns CDR1 LGHNA and CDR2 YNFKEQ. Trimming took 3 bases from V and 3 from J; bases not matched to a gene: 13. The CDR3 has 18 amino acids. CDR3 in DNA: TGTGCCAGCAGCCAGTCCCCCTCCCGTGACAGGGGGCACTATGGCTACACCTTC. Its protein is CASSQSPSRDRGHYGYTF.

The CDR3 reads CASTRRGSADTQYF. CDR3 sequence (DNA): TGTGCCAGCACCCGAAGGGGAAGCGCAGATACGCAGTATTTT. This rearrangement joins TRBV13 to TRBJ2-3; tentatively, D is TRBD1 (5 bases). Looked up from germline, CDR1 is PRHDT and CDR2 is FYEKMQ (reference sequence). There are 14 residues in the CDR3. V gave up 7 bases and J gave up 4 bases, with 15 bases separating them.

This chain links TRBV5-1 with TRBJ1-5; TRBD1 matches 7 bases. Germline CDR1 reads SGHRS; CDR2 reads YFSETQ. Unmatched junction bases numbered 9, after V lost 4 bases and J lost 8 bases. CDR3 length equals 14 residues. This chain's CDR3 is CASSVQGGREPQHF. Here the CDR3 DNA reads TGCGCCAGCAGCGTTCAGGGGGGAAGAGAGCCCCAGCATTTT.

There are a few counts of this clone. The V and J genes are TRBV30 and TRBJ2-1; D gene unclear. The germline CDR1 and CDR2 sequences are GTSNPN and SVGIG (reference sequence). The V end lost 1 base, the J end lost 10 bases, and 8 bases lay between the germline ends. This CDR3 has 11 amino acids. The CDR3 sequence: CAWSATVEQFF. The CDR3 bases are TGTGCCTGGAGTGCTACCGTCGAGCAGTTCTTC.

This sequence joins TRBV9 and TRBJ1-6; D is perhaps TRBD1 (5 bases). V lost 2 bases and J 9 bases, leaving 15 bases between the germline ends. Germline assignment: CDR1 SGDLS and CDR2 YYNGEE. The CDR3 is 15 amino acids. CDR3 bases: TGTGCCAGCAGCGTGGGTAAGGGCGGGGGTTCACCCCTCCACTTT. Translating gives CASSVGKGGGSPLHF.

This chain links TRBV6-4 with TRBJ2-5, with 10 bases aligning to TRBD1. Germline values: CDR1 MRHNA, CDR2 SNTAGT. The CDR3 is 14 amino acids. The chain's CDR3 is CAGGDRGSRETQYF. The CDR3 DNA follows: TGTGCAGGAGGGGACAGGGGTTCACGGGAGACCCAGTACTTC.

The rearrangement joins TRBV28 to TRBJ2-7; the match to TRBD1 covers 7 bases. Trimming cost V 7 bases and J 3 bases; bases outside gene matches: 12. CDR1 and CDR2 (germline): MDHEN, SYDVKM. The CDR3 is 15 residues long. The CDR3 DNA reads as TGTGCCAGCATCCCACGTCGGGACAGTAACTACGAGCAGTACTTC. This translates into CASIPRRDSNYEQYF.

The V call is TRBV6-1, the J call TRBJ2-5; TRBD1 matches at 7 bases. This CDR3 contains 16 residues. With 2 bases clipped from V and 5 bases from J, the junction kept 11 bases outside the gene matches. Germline CDR1 MNHNS, CDR2 SASEGT. The CDR3 DNA sequence: TGTGCCAGCAGTGAAATTCCCTTAGGGGGCGCGGAGACCCAGTACTTC. It codes for CASSEIPLGGAETQYF.

V usage is TRBV4-1 and J usage is TRBJ2-3; TRBD2 matches at 9 bases. The CDR3 is made up of 17 amino acids. The V and J ends lost 0 bases and 4 bases, in that order; junction bases with no gene match: 8. Germline CDR1 MGHRA, CDR2 YSYEKL. DNA for the CDR3: TGCGCCAGCAGCCAAGATTTGAGCGGGGGGAGACCAGATACGCAGTATTTT. Translation gives CASSQDLSGGRPDTQYF.

The chain has TRBV4-1 and TRBJ2-1, with no clear D. The CDR3 consists of 15 residues. V lost 0 bases and J lost 0, with 6 bases in between. From germline, CDR1 is MGHRA and CDR2 YSYEKL. DNA of the CDR3: TGCGCCAGCAGCCAAGAGTCGGGCTCCTACAATGAGCAGTTCTTC. Protein: CASSQESGSYNEQFF.

This chain links TRBV21-1 with TRBJ2-5; the table calls TRBD1, which could not be checked here. TRBV21-1 is a pseudogene locus. The CDR3 is 15 amino acids. CDR3 nucleotide sequence: TGTGCCAGCAGCAAAGAGCAGGGGCGAGGCGAGACCCAGTACTTC. Protein product: CASSKEQGRGETQYF.

This chain links TRBV7-6 with TRBJ2-2, with TRBD2 as a possible D gene (5 bases). Germline-derived CDR1 and CDR2 are SGHVS and FNYEAQ. Trimming shortened V by 2 bases and J by 1 base, and 8 bases separated the two germline ends. The CDR3 length is 15 residues. The CDR3 coding sequence is TGTGCCAGCAGCTTATTAGCGCGGAACACCGGGGAGCTGTTTTTT. Amino acids: CASSLLARNTGELFF.

The gene calls are TRBV5-5 and TRBJ2-1; 7 bases are shared with TRBD1. The CDR3 length is 16 residues. The germline gives CDR1 SGHKS, CDR2 YYEKEE (reference sequence). The junction had 7 bases not matched to a gene; V was cut back by 4 bases and J by 0 bases. CDR3 DNA: TGTGCCAGCAGCGACGACCCAGGGGGCTCCTACAATGAGCAGTTCTTC. As protein: CASSDDPGGSYNEQFF.

V gene TRBV7-2 combines with J gene TRBJ2-1; no clear D gene. This CDR3 is built from 13 residues. Trimming removed 2 bases from V and 9 bases from J, with 11 bases in between. From germline, CDR1 is SGHTA and CDR2 FQGNSA. The CDR3 sequence: CASSLSPGSEQFF. CDR3 nucleotides: TGTGCCAGCAGCTTAAGCCCGGGTTCTGAGCAGTTCTTC.